The text below deals with one T cell receptor beta chain. Per the germline V gene, CDR1 is LNHDA and CDR2 is SQIVND (reference sequence). This CDR3 is 14 amino acids long. Trimming took 4 bases from V and 2 from J, leaving 8 bases between them. The sample belongs to a study of shared clonotypes between healthy human individuals. Data came from immunoSEQ multiplex PCR; TCRdb stores just in-frame clones and leaves some out. The sample has roughly 1,600,000 clones, approximately 98.5% seen once; the top ten hold roughly 0.36%. In the CD4+ fraction, cells were divided into CD45RA+ naive and CD45RA-negative memory subsets.

Material: naive CD4+ T cells sorted from blood. The sample's subset: CD45RA+ positively selected. The genes are TRBV19 and TRBJ2-2; tentatively, D is TRBD1 or TRBD2 (5 bases each). The clonotype originates from a man younger than 40 in good health. The CDR3 region has the DNA TGTGCCAGTAGTAACCGGGACAACACCGGGGAGCTGTTTTTT. Its protein is CASSNRDNTGELFF.